Given below is one TCR beta chain in context. Treatment-naive patients with stable or active relapsing-remitting disease were the multiple sclerosis controls. CDR1 is MGHRA and CDR2 is YSYEKL in the germline V gene. The CDR3 sequence is 14 residues long. Between the trimmed V and J ends, which lost 4 bases and 6 bases, there was a span of 15 bases. This specimen comes from a study of CD8 T cells in Susac syndrome. An input of roughly 0.5 to 1 ug of RNA was subjected to reverse transcription using random hexamers. MiXCR, applied by TCRdb to the immunoSEQ multiplex PCR reads, yields one record per CDR3 protein. The table has more than 100,000 distinct CDR3 sequences, 80% seen once.

Source material: CD8+ T cells from PBMCs. The rearrangement links TRBV4-1 to TRBJ1-1; no reliable D call. The clonotype comes from a human donor with multiple sclerosis. The CDR3, as DNA: TGCGCCAGCAGCCTAGCCGACCTGGACCCTGAAGCTTTCTTT. This translates into CASSLADLDPEAFF.